This T cell receptor (beta chain) was observed in a study of blood T cell repertoires in COVID-19. V shed 0 bases and J 3 bases; nucleotides not matched to a gene: 4. Per the germline V gene, CDR1 is KGHSH and CDR2 is LQKENI. This CDR3 has 15 amino acids. Profiling relied on immunoSEQ multiplex PCR, and the TCRdb table lists in-frame clones only, not all of them. The sample has 200,000 to 250,000 clones; roughly 90% are singletons. V and J are TRBV18 and TRBJ2-7; TRBD2 matches 8 bases. Specimen: peripheral blood. This TCR was recovered from a man aged 50-60 years with COVID-19, enrolled during active disease. The CDR3 DNA follows: TGTGCCAGCTCACCACCCGGTCGGGAGGGCTACGAGCAGTACTTC. It translates to CASSPPGREGYEQYF.